A selection of T cell receptor beta chains follows, all from one sample in a study of blood T cell repertoires in COVID-19. The table came from immunoSEQ multiplex PCR; TCRdb's copy has only in-frame clones and leaves some out. The table records 250,000 to 300,000 clones, over 80% of them present only once. Sequenced material: PBMCs or T cells enriched from blood (not recorded which). The receptor source for this set is a human donor in a cohort exposed to, infected with or recovered from COVID-19 (not recorded which). The donor label of this sample is uncertain. The CDR3 runs from the conserved cysteine through the conserved F or W. The D gene is left open where the match is weak. The size field is filled for only some rows; it gives once, few, many or a size class.

clone_size: once; j_call: TRBJ2-7; d_call: TRBD2; v_call: TRBV6-4; cdr3_aa: CASSEGSGGAYEQYF; cdr3_nt: TGTGCCAGCAGTGAAGGAAGCGGGGGGGCCTACGAGCAGTACTTC
clone_size: .; j_call: TRBJ1-2; d_call: .; v_call: TRBV24-1; cdr3_aa: CATSDQGQNYGYTF; cdr3_nt: TGTGCCACCAGTGACCAGGGCCAAAACTATGGCTACACCTTC
clone_size: once; j_call: TRBJ2-3; d_call: TRBD1; v_call: TRBV5-1; cdr3_aa: CASSLLPGPGQSADTQYF; cdr3_nt: TGCGCCAGCAGCCTACTACCAGGACCGGGACAGTCAGCAGATACGCAGTATTTT
clone_size: .; j_call: TRBJ1-2; d_call: TRBD1; v_call: TRBV6-5; cdr3_aa: CASTPDRGGHGYTF; cdr3_nt: TGTGCCAGCACCCCGGACAGGGGAGGGCATGGCTACACCTTC
clone_size: .; j_call: TRBJ2-1; d_call: TRBD2; v_call: TRBV5-4; cdr3_aa: CASHGGGALNEQFF; cdr3_nt: TGTGCCAGCCATGGCGGGGGGGCCTTAAATGAGCAGTTCTTC
clone_size: .; j_call: TRBJ2-1; d_call: TRBD2; v_call: TRBV5-1; cdr3_aa: CASSTTTSPFSYNEQFF; cdr3_nt: TGCGCCAGCAGCACAACGACTAGCCCCTTCTCCTACAATGAGCAGTTCTTC
clone_size: .; j_call: TRBJ2-3; d_call: TRBD2; v_call: TRBV5-1; cdr3_aa: CASNKGTTTDTQYF; cdr3_nt: TGCGCCAGCAATAAGGGGACTACCACAGATACGCAGTATTTT
clone_size: .; j_call: TRBJ1-5; d_call: .; v_call: TRBV29-1; cdr3_aa: CSPPPREGVSDGNQPQHF; cdr3_nt: TGCAGCCCACCCCCCAGGGAAGGAGTATCTGACGGAAATCAGCCCCAGCATTTT
clone_size: once; j_call: TRBJ1-5; d_call: .; v_call: TRBV4-2; cdr3_aa: CASSQGAYSNQPQHF; cdr3_nt: TGTGCCAGCAGCCAAGGCGCTTATAGCAATCAGCCCCAGCATTTT
clone_size: .; j_call: TRBJ1-5; d_call: TRBD1; v_call: TRBV5-6; cdr3_aa: CASSFGGGGQPQHF; cdr3_nt: TGTGCCAGCAGCTTCGGAGGGGGCGGTCAGCCCCAGCATTTT
clone_size: .; j_call: TRBJ1-5; d_call: TRBD1; v_call: TRBV5-5; cdr3_aa: CASSLAGTGGPNQPQHF; cdr3_nt: TGTGCCAGCAGCTTGGCTGGGACAGGGGGTCCCAATCAGCCCCAGCATTTT
clone_size: .; j_call: TRBJ2-7; d_call: .; v_call: TRBV21-1; cdr3_aa: CASSKDRVRHEQYF; cdr3_nt: TGTGCCAGCAGCAAAGACAGGGTTAGGCACGAGCAGTACTTC
clone_size: once; j_call: TRBJ2-1; d_call: TRBD1; v_call: TRBV5-1; cdr3_aa: CASSLFTGANEQFF; cdr3_nt: TGCGCCAGCAGCTTGTTCACAGGGGCCAATGAGCAGTTCTTC
clone_size: .; j_call: TRBJ2-5; d_call: .; v_call: TRBV27; cdr3_aa: CASSFSYQETQYF; cdr3_nt: TGTGCCAGCAGTTTCTCGTACCAAGAGACCCAGTACTTC
clone_size: .; j_call: TRBJ1-1; d_call: .; v_call: TRBV5-1; cdr3_aa: CASSRGGTSDTEAFF; cdr3_nt: TGCGCCAGCAGCCGGGGTGGCACCTCGGACACTGAAGCTTTCTTT
clone_size: .; j_call: TRBJ1-1; d_call: .; v_call: TRBV29-1; cdr3_aa: CSVAQGITEAFF; cdr3_nt: TGCAGCGTTGCCCAGGGAATCACTGAAGCTTTCTTT
clone_size: .; j_call: TRBJ1-2; d_call: .; v_call: TRBV4-1; cdr3_aa: CASSQDDGGLYGYTF; cdr3_nt: TGCGCCAGCAGCCAAGACGACGGGGGGCTCTATGGCTACACCTTC
clone_size: .; j_call: TRBJ1-1; d_call: TRBD1; v_call: TRBV7-2; cdr3_aa: CASSLDRQGASTEAFF; cdr3_nt: TGTGCCAGCAGCTTAGACCGACAGGGGGCTTCAACTGAAGCTTTCTTT
clone_size: .; j_call: TRBJ1-5; d_call: .; v_call: TRBV18; cdr3_aa: CASSSSGVGNQPQHF; cdr3_nt: TGTGCCAGCTCATCCTCAGGGGTGGGCAATCAGCCCCAGCATTTT
clone_size: .; j_call: TRBJ2-5; d_call: .; v_call: TRBV13; cdr3_aa: CASSSGGVETQYF; cdr3_nt: TGTGCCAGCAGCTCCGGGGGAGTAGAGACCCAGTACTTC
clone_size: .; j_call: TRBJ2-7; d_call: .; v_call: TRBV19; cdr3_aa: CASIGRSGEQYF; cdr3_nt: TGTGCCAGTATTGGCAGGTCAGGCGAGCAGTACTTC
clone_size: .; j_call: TRBJ2-1; d_call: TRBD2; v_call: TRBV7-2; cdr3_aa: CASSRGGSYNEQFF; cdr3_nt: TGTGCCAGCAGTCGGGGGGGCTCCTACAATGAGCAGTTCTTC
clone_size: .; j_call: TRBJ1-6; d_call: .; v_call: TRBV11-2; cdr3_aa: CASSLDLNSPLHF; cdr3_nt: TGTGCCAGCAGCTTAGACCTCAATTCACCCCTCCACTTT
clone_size: .; j_call: TRBJ2-4; d_call: TRBD2; v_call: TRBV5-1; cdr3_aa: CASRPATEGLAGLAKNIQYF; cdr3_nt: TGCGCCAGCAGACCTGCCACGGAGGGGCTAGCGGGGTTAGCCAAAAACATTCAGTACTTC
clone_size: .; j_call: TRBJ1-5; d_call: .; v_call: TRBV21-1; cdr3_aa: CASSGRGRQPQHF; cdr3_nt: TGTGCCAGCAGCGGGAGGGGAAGGCAGCCCCAGCATTTT
clone_size: .; j_call: TRBJ1-2; d_call: .; v_call: TRBV4-3; cdr3_aa: CASSQGGGNYGYTF; cdr3_nt: TGCGCCAGCAGCCAAGGGGGGGGGAACTATGGCTACACCTTC
clone_size: .; j_call: TRBJ1-6; d_call: TRBD1; v_call: TRBV18; cdr3_aa: CASSPTGGDNSPLHF; cdr3_nt: TGTGCCAGCTCCCCGACAGGGGGCGATAATTCACCCCTCCACTTT
clone_size: .; j_call: TRBJ1-4; d_call: .; v_call: TRBV6-2/TRBV6-3; cdr3_aa: CASSSLPATNEKLFF; cdr3_nt: TGTGCCAGCAGTTCCCTACCTGCAACTAATGAAAAACTGTTTTTT
clone_size: .; j_call: TRBJ1-2; d_call: TRBD1; v_call: TRBV6-2/TRBV6-3; cdr3_aa: CASSFTGAYGYTF; cdr3_nt: TGTGCCAGCAGTTTTACAGGGGCCTATGGCTACACCTTC